The 27 T cell receptor beta chains presented below share a single source sample, sequenced in a study of T cells in Graves' hyperthyroidism and ophthalmopathy. Regions amplified from RNA transcripts were the TCR beta CDR3 regions. An initial round of RT-PCR targeting the TCR CDR3 relied on the HTBI primer set. TCRdb reanalysed the multiplex PCR reads using MiXCR and keeps one entry per CDR3 protein. The sample yields approximately 590,000 distinct CDR3 sequences, around a sixth seen once. The sequencing input was blood. The receptor source for this set is a woman aged 25 to 39 with Graves' hyperthyroidism.

This clonotype was counted ten times or more. The chain links TRBV30 to TRBJ2-2, with D unresolved. The germline V gene encodes CDR1 GTSNPN and CDR2 SVGIG (reference sequence). This CDR3 is 12 amino acids long. Trimming stripped 2 bases from V and 6 bases from J, with 7 bases between. CDR3 loop: CAWSLTSGELFF. Here the CDR3 DNA reads TGTGCCTGGAGTCTAACGTCCGGGGAGCTGTTTTTT.

The chain employs TRBV20-1 and TRBJ2-6, with 14 bases matching TRBD2. This CDR3 is built from 16 residues. With 5 bases clipped from V and 4 bases from J, the junction kept 4 bases outside the gene matches. The germline gives CDR1 DFQATT, CDR2 SNEGSKA (reference sequence). CDR3 nucleotides: TGCAGTGCTGGGACTAGCGGGAGTCCCGGGGCCAACGTCCTGACTTTC. This gives the protein CSAGTSGSPGANVLTF.

This clonotype showed up just a few times. V gene TRBV29-1 combines with J gene TRBJ2-6; D unclear. Germline CDR1 SQVTM, CDR2 ANQGSEA. Trimming took off 0 bases at V and 1 base at J, with 19 bases between the two ends. The CDR3 covers 19 residues. For the CDR3, the DNA is TGCAGCGTTGAAGAATCGGTAACAAACCCCCTTTCTGGGGCCAACGTCCTGACTTTC. Translation gives CSVEESVTNPLSGANVLTF.

This chain joins TRBV6-1 and TRBJ1-4, with 7 positions matching TRBD1. Losses at the gene ends were 2 bases for V and 6 bases for J; bases not matched to a gene: 9. The CDR3 has 16 residues. Germline V gene lookup returns CDR1 MNHNS and CDR2 SASEGT. CDR3 loop: CASSESPDRTYEKLFF. Written as DNA, the CDR3 is TGTGCCAGCAGTGAATCGCCGGACAGGACGTATGAAAAACTGTTTTTT.

The table lists this clonotype with many counts. The chain uses TRBV3-1 and TRBJ2-7; TRBD2 matches at 11 bases. V dropped 5 bases and J dropped 2; count of bases not matched to a gene: 8. CDR1 LGHDT and CDR2 YNNKEL come from the germline V gene (reference sequence). This CDR3 spans 16 amino acids. As DNA, the CDR3 is TGTGCCAGCAGCGCCGGGACTAGCGGTAATGCCTACGAGCAGTACTTC. It encodes CASSAGTSGNAYEQYF.

The V and J genes are TRBV12-5 and TRBJ2-3; maybe TRBD1 (5 bases). Trimming took off 0 bases at V and 6 bases at J, with 28 bases between the two ends. The CDR3 covers 20 residues. CDR1 and CDR2 from the germline V gene are LGHNT and FRNRAP. The CDR3 loop reads CASGLVYSRGHPFQGDTQYF. CDR3 DNA: TGTGCTAGTGGTTTGGTATATTCCCGAGGACACCCCTTCCAGGGCGATACGCAGTATTTT.

The chain couples TRBV9 to TRBJ2-7, with D possibly TRBD1 on 6 matching bases. The CDR3 contains 16 residues. V was cut by 0 bases and J by 1 base, with 14 bases left in between. Germline values: CDR1 SGDLS, CDR2 YYNGEE. The CDR3 reads CASSVGQVVSSYEQYF. The CDR3 DNA reads TGTGCCAGCAGCGTAGGACAGGTAGTGAGTTCCTACGAGCAGTACTTC.

This clonotype was seen more than once but under ten times. The gene calls are TRBV20-1 and TRBJ1-2; 9 nucleotides agree with TRBD1. The CDR3 is made up of 13 amino acids. Trimming cost V 5 bases and J 6 bases; bases outside gene matches: 7. CDR1 is DFQATT and CDR2 is SNEGSKA in the germline V gene (reference sequence). The CDR3 protein is CSASDRGSDGYTF. The CDR3 bases are TGCAGTGCTTCGGACAGGGGATCAGATGGCTACACCTTC.

There are many counts of this clonotype. The chain links TRBV7-2 to TRBJ2-7; 8 bases align to TRBD1. The ends lost 1 base at V and 3 bases at J; junction bases unmatched: 5. Germline V gene sequence: CDR1 SGHTA, CDR2 FQGNSA. The CDR3 extends over 15 amino acids. The CDR3 DNA follows: TGTGCCAGCAGCTTAGACGGGACAGGAATCTACGAGCAGTACTTC. Protein sequence: CASSLDGTGIYEQYF.

This clonotype was found many times. CDR3 sequence reads: CSARGLADSYNEQFF. CDR3 sequence (DNA): TGCAGTGCTAGGGGCCTAGCGGATTCCTACAATGAGCAGTTCTTC. The V gene is TRBV20-1, the J gene TRBJ2-1; TRBD2 aligns across 7 bases. This CDR3 spans 15 amino acids. Germline CDR1 reads DFQATT; CDR2 reads SNEGSKA (reference sequence). Losses at the gene ends were 3 bases for V and 1 base for J; bases not matched to a gene: 6.

This clonotype came up many times. The chain employs TRBV11-2 and TRBJ2-3, with D possibly matching TRBD1 (5 bases). Germline CDR1 reads SGHAT; CDR2 reads FQNNGV. The ends were cut back, 3 bases at V and 0 bases at J, with 16 bases in the middle. The CDR3 totals 17 residues. CDR3: CASSLGLLGPSTDTQYF. DNA for the CDR3: TGTGCCAGCAGCTTGGGGCTTCTTGGACCTAGCACAGATACGCAGTATTTT.

This clonotype was seen at least ten times. V usage is TRBV7-9 and J usage is TRBJ1-1; D remains unclear. Per germline, CDR1 SEHNR and CDR2 FQNEAQ (reference sequence). The V gene lost 3 bases and the J gene lost 0 bases, with 5 bases spanning the gap. This CDR3 has 13 amino acids. CDR3 sequence: CASSFNMNTEAFF. DNA for the CDR3: TGTGCCAGCAGCTTTAATATGAACACTGAAGCTTTCTTT.

This clonotype was found a few times. The chain has TRBV7-9 and TRBJ2-2; the D gene is possibly TRBD2 (5 bases). The CDR3 covers 15 residues. The germline V gene has CDR1 SEHNR and CDR2 FQNEAQ (reference sequence). Trimming removed 2 bases from V and 2 bases from J, with 9 bases in between. The CDR3 reads CASSLLGLNTGELFF. The DNA for the CDR3 is TGTGCCAGCAGCTTACTCGGACTCAACACCGGGGAGCTGTTTTTT.

This chain links TRBV19 with TRBJ1-5; D is unclear. In germline, CDR1 is LNHDA, CDR2 SQIVND (reference sequence). The CDR3 loop spans 17 amino acids. The germline V and J ends were trimmed by 1 base and 3 bases, with 16 bases remaining between them. CDR3: CASSIGPWAADNQPQHF. The CDR3 bases are TGTGCCAGTAGTATAGGCCCCTGGGCGGCAGACAATCAGCCCCAGCATTTT.

This clonotype was counted a few times. Since a much larger clone is just one base distant, this may be a read error. CDR3 nucleotides: TGTGCCAGCAGTGATGCCACCGGGGAGCTGTTTTTT. Protein sequence: CASSDATGELFF. This chain connects TRBV27 to TRBJ2-2, with D uncertain. CDR1 and CDR2 from the germline V gene are MNHEY and SMNVEV (reference sequence). Trimming took 5 bases from V and 4 from J, leaving 5 bases between them. CDR3 length equals 12 residues.

V gene TRBV27 combines with J gene TRBJ1-4, with TRBD1 matching 11 bases. The CDR3 is made up of 15 amino acids. The germline V gene has CDR1 MNHEY and CDR2 SMNVEV (reference sequence). The V and J ends lost 5 bases and 11 bases, in that order; junction bases with no gene match: 10. The CDR3 DNA sequence: TGTGCCAGCAGTCCCACAGGACAGGGGGCTCGGAAACTGTTTTTT. Translation: CASSPTGQGARKLFF.

This clonotype was picked up a small number of times. The gene calls are TRBV6-2 or TRBV6-3 and TRBJ2-1; possibly TRBD1 or TRBD2 for D (5 bases each). Looked up from germline, CDR1 is MNHEY and CDR2 is SVGEGT. V was shortened by 6 bases and J by 6 bases, with 18 bases between the two germline ends. The CDR3 loop spans 15 amino acids. This chain's CDR3 is CASSHRGRVSNEQFF. The DNA of the CDR3 is TGTGCCAGCAGCCACCGGGGCAGGGTTAGCAATGAGCAGTTCTTC.

This clonotype was recorded many times. The chain is built from TRBV11-3 and TRBJ2-1, with TRBD1 as a possible D gene (5 bases). Germline V gene data show CDR1 as SGHNT and CDR2 as YENEEA. The V and J ends lost 3 bases and 0 bases respectively, with 9 bases between them. The CDR3 is 15 residues long. CDR3 nucleotides: TGTGCCAGCAGCTTTGGGGCCAGCTCCTACAATGAGCAGTTCTTC. Residues: CASSFGASSYNEQFF. Variable domain in full (rest from reference TRBV11-3 and TRBJ2-1): EAGVVQSPRYKIIEKKQPVAFWCNPISGHNTLYWYLQNLGQGPELLIRYENEEAVDDSQLPKDRFSAERLKGVDSTLKIQPAELGDSAVYLCASSFGASSYNEQFFGPGTRLTVL.

This clonotype turned up a few times. The rearrangement joins TRBV30 to TRBJ2-7; D unclear. The germline V and J ends were trimmed by 0 bases and 5 bases, with 5 bases remaining between them. The CDR3 sequence is 11 residues long. Germline loops: CDR1 GTSNPN, CDR2 SVGIG (reference sequence). The CDR3 sequence is CAWSVQNEQYF. The CDR3 nucleotides are TGTGCCTGGAGTGTACAGAACGAGCAGTACTTC. The full variable domain, its missing parts supplied by reference TRBV30 and TRBJ2-7, is SQTIHQWPATLVQPVGSPLSLECTVEGTSNPNLYWYRQAAGRGLQLLFYSVGIGQISSEVPQNLSASRPQDRQFILSSKKLLLSDSGFYLCAWSVQNEQYFGPGTRLTVT.

CDR3 in amino acids: CASSPGEYSNQPQHF. CDR3 in DNA: TGTGCCAGCTCACCGGGGGAGTATAGCAATCAGCCCCAGCATTTT. The V call is TRBV18, the J call TRBJ1-5; D perhaps matches TRBD1 (5 bases). Per germline, CDR1 KGHSH and CDR2 LQKENI. V shed 3 bases and J shed 0 bases, with 9 bases lying between them. The CDR3 runs to 15 residues.

With respect to this clonotype: This clone may be a read error of a much larger clone one base away. The V gene is TRBV20-1, the J gene TRBJ2-3; D perhaps matches TRBD2 (6 bases). The V end was cut by 3 bases, the J end by 5 bases, with 15 bases between. CDR1 is DFQATT, CDR2 SNEGSKA, per germline (reference sequence). The CDR3 extends over 14 amino acids. This chain's CDR3 is CSASGGGELDTQYF. The CDR3 region has the DNA TGCAGTGCTAGCGGCGGAGGGGAGCTAGATACGCAGTATTTT.

There are many counts of this clonotype. V usage is TRBV27 and J usage is TRBJ2-1; TRBD1 or TRBD2 may be the D gene (5 bases each). Germline V lookup: CDR1 MNHEY, CDR2 SMNVEV (reference sequence). V lost 6 bases and J lost 7, with 16 bases in between. The CDR3 is made up of 14 amino acids. This CDR3 is CASSPAGRENEQFF. CDR3 sequence (DNA): TGTGCCAGCAGCCCGGCCGGCAGGGAGAATGAGCAGTTCTTC.

This clonotype was counted a few times. The chain joins TRBV11-3 to TRBJ2-2, with D possibly being TRBD1 or TRBD2 (6 bases each). Germline V gene data show CDR1 as SGHNT and CDR2 as YENEEA. Trimming removed 9 bases from V and 4 bases from J, with 21 bases in between. The CDR3 is 16 amino acids. CDR3 in amino acids: CASSISHRDFTGELFF. Written as DNA, the CDR3 is TGTGCCAGTAGTATCTCCCACAGGGACTTCACCGGGGAGCTGTTTTTT.

The chain has TRBV6-5 and TRBJ2-4; D is ambiguous. V was cut by 0 bases and J by 0 bases, with 9 bases left in between. Germline-derived CDR1 and CDR2 are MNHEY and SVGAGI. This CDR3 is built from 16 residues. CDR3 DNA sequence: TGTGCCAGCAGTTACTCGCTCTCGCTAGCCAAAAACATTCAGTACTTC. It translates to CASSYSLSLAKNIQYF.

In this sample, this clonotype turned up many times. V is TRBV29-1 and J is TRBJ2-3; 7 bases align to TRBD1. With 5 bases clipped from V and 0 bases from J, the junction kept 14 bases outside the gene matches. Germline values: CDR1 SQVTM, CDR2 ANQGSEA. The CDR3 consists of 17 residues. The CDR3 reads CSVRVGQVKGSTDTQYF. As DNA, the CDR3 is TGCAGCGTTCGTGTCGGACAGGTCAAAGGTAGCACAGATACGCAGTATTTT.

This clonotype was found many times. The genes are TRBV7-2 and TRBJ1-1; perhaps TRBD1 as D (5 bases). From germline, CDR1 is SGHTA and CDR2 FQGNSA. CDR3 length: 17 residues. Trimming took 2 bases from V and 1 from J, leaving 17 bases between them. CDR3 sequence: CASSLWPPPGENTEAFF. The CDR3 DNA is TGTGCCAGCAGCTTATGGCCCCCCCCGGGGGAGAACACTGAAGCTTTCTTT.

This clonotype has a count of ten or more. V is TRBV30 and J is TRBJ1-3; D is uncertain. CDR1 and CDR2 (germline): GTSNPN, SVGIG (reference sequence). Trimming left V 0 bases short and J 8 bases short, with 5 bases between. CDR3 length equals 11 residues. Here the CDR3 reads CAWSVLDTIYF. CDR3 nucleotide sequence: TGTGCCTGGAGTGTACTGGACACCATATATTTT.